This T cell receptor (beta chain) was sequenced during a study of T cell responses to AZD1222 COVID-19 vaccine. Generated by immunoSEQ multiplex PCR, the TCRdb table keeps only in-frame clones and is missing some. The repertoire has about 98,000 clones, almost 90% of them found once; the top ten carry around a tenth. In the case of this clone: Its target is unknown.

Study results and limitations: Repertoire samples came only from after the peak T cell response. Most donors were white British, females outnumbered males, and clonal diversity was possibly underestimated. Spike-specific TCR breadth and depth grew following two AZD1222 doses. Vaccine-associated CD4 TCRs spanned spike, dominant at 160-218 and 743-854.

The CDR3 spans 14 residues. Germline CDR1 SNHLY, CDR2 FYNNEI. Trimming removed 3 bases from V and 4 bases from J, with 10 bases in between. The TCR was taken from an adult in good health. This sequence joins TRBV2 and TRBJ1-5; tentative D call: TRBD1 (5 bases). The sequences come from peripheral blood, collected on day 0 of MenACWY control vaccination. For the CDR3, the DNA is TGTGCCAGCAGTGACAAGGGGAGGAATCAGCCCCAGCATTTT. Amino acids: CASSDKGRNQPQHF.